The rows below give T cell receptor beta chains drawn from one sample of a study of shared clonotypes between healthy human individuals. Repertoires were generated with immunoSEQ multiplex PCR, while TCRdb's copy carries only in-frame clones and drops some. The sample has 2.3 million or so clones; approximately 93% are singletons. The source material was naive CD4+ T cells from PBMCs. All receptors come from a man younger than 35 in good health. Some clones in this sample may be carry-over from other donors' samples. The CDR3 runs from the conserved cysteine through the conserved F or W. A D gene is named only where the DNA matches it firmly. A row's size may be missing; if present it is once, few, many or a size class.

TRBV19	.	TRBJ1-5	TRBD1	CASSTYGQGNQPQHF	TGTGCCAGTAGTACCTACGGACAGGGGAATCAGCCCCAGCATTTT
TRBV28	.	TRBJ1-5	.	CASSATALANQPQHF	TGTGCCAGCAGCGCGACAGCGCTTGCTAATCAGCCCCAGCATTTT
TRBV5-1	once	TRBJ2-1	.	CASSLAPGVYEQFF	TGCGCCAGCAGCTTGGCTCCAGGGGTTTATGAGCAGTTCTTC
TRBV7-9	.	TRBJ1-1	.	CASSPSSTGFFSGAFF	TGTGCCAGCAGCCCCTCGAGTACAGGGTTTTTTTCAGGGGCTTTCTTT
TRBV11-2	.	TRBJ1-5	.	CASSLAGGRGDTQPQHF	TGTGCCAGCAGCTTAGCCGGTGGCCGGGGGGATACTCAGCCCCAGCATTTT
TRBV2	.	TRBJ2-1	TRBD2	CASSTTGTSGSVGSYNEQFF	TGTGCCAGCAGTACGACCGGGACTAGCGGGAGCGTGGGTTCCTACAATGAGCAGTTCTTC
TRBV4-2	.	TRBJ2-3	.	CASSQGRAGADTQYF	TGTGCCAGCAGCCAAGGGCGGGCCGGGGCAGATACGCAGTATTTT
TRBV6-5	.	TRBJ1-4	.	CASSYRENEKLFF	TGTGCCAGCAGTTACAGGGAAAATGAAAAACTGTTTTTT
TRBV15	.	TRBJ2-7	.	CATSRDSPGEQYF	TGTGCCACCAGCAGAGATTCCCCGGGAGAGCAGTACTTC
TRBV6-5	.	TRBJ2-1	TRBD2	CASSYELAEYNEQFF	TGTGCCAGCAGTTACGAACTAGCGGAGTACAATGAGCAGTTCTTC
TRBV18	.	TRBJ2-5	.	CASSPGSPWTQYF	TGTGCCAGCTCACCAGGTAGCCCTTGGACCCAGTACTTC
TRBV15	.	TRBJ1-1	.	CATSRAGKNTEAFF	TGTGCCACCAGCAGAGCGGGCAAGAACACTGAAGCTTTCTTT
TRBV6-6	.	TRBJ2-7	.	CATSRAAYEQYF	TGTGCCACCTCGAGGGCGGCCTACGAGCAGTACTTC
TRBV5-1	once	TRBJ2-5	TRBD1	CASSLGQGAYETQYF	TGCGCCAGCAGCCTTGGACAGGGGGCTTATGAGACCCAGTACTTC
TRBV6-1	.	TRBJ1-1	.	CASGLRALDTEAFF	TGTGCCAGCGGTTTGAGGGCTCTAGACACTGAAGCTTTCTTT
TRBV28	.	TRBJ1-1	.	CASRLGTEAFF	TGTGCCTCACGCCTTGGGACTGAAGCTTTCTTT
TRBV5-1	.	TRBJ1-1	TRBD1	CASRPIMGTENTEAFF	TGCGCCAGCAGACCCATCATGGGGACAGAGAACACTGAAGCTTTCTTT
TRBV6-5	.	TRBJ2-3	.	CASSSYGDTQYF	TGTGCCAGCAGTAGTTACGGAGATACGCAGTATTTT
TRBV29-1	.	TRBJ2-5	.	CSVAAAQETQYF	TGCAGCGTTGCTGCGGCCCAAGAGACCCAGTACTTC
TRBV5-1	.	TRBJ2-7	.	CASSLAGDLIEQYF	TGCGCCAGCAGCTTAGCCGGGGACCTAATAGAGCAGTACTTC
TRBV4-1	.	TRBJ2-5	.	CASSQVGLIGETQYF	TGCGCCAGCAGCCAAGTGGGACTCATTGGGGAGACCCAGTACTTC
TRBV14	.	TRBJ1-2	.	CASSREARRGGYTF	TGTGCCAGCAGCCGAGAGGCCCGGAGGGGCGGCTACACCTTC
TRBV7-2	.	TRBJ2-2	TRBD1	CASRPDRAFGELFF	TGTGCCAGCAGACCGGACAGGGCGTTCGGAGAGCTGTTTTTT
TRBV5-6	.	TRBJ2-3	.	CASSRGPARPGPDTQYF	TGTGCCAGCAGCCGTGGACCCGCCCGCCCTGGCCCAGATACGCAGTATTTT
TRBV18	.	TRBJ2-3	TRBD2	CASSLGGTDTQYF	TGTGCCAGCTCACTGGGAGGGACAGATACGCAGTATTTT
TRBV7-3	.	TRBJ2-1	.	CASSLLGAGGDEQFF	TGTGCCAGCAGCTTACTCGGAGCCGGGGGCGATGAGCAGTTCTTC
TRBV7-7	.	TRBJ2-5	.	CASSLTGIQETQYF	TGTGCCAGCAGCTTAACGGGAATCCAAGAGACCCAGTACTTC
TRBV6-5	.	TRBJ1-5	TRBD1	CASSYSRTGAQPQHF	TGTGCCAGCAGTTACTCTAGGACAGGCGCCCAGCCCCAGCATTTT
TRBV7-9	few	TRBJ1-2	.	CASSPSNYGYTF	TGTGCCAGCAGCCCATCTAACTATGGCTACACCTTC
TRBV29-1	.	TRBJ2-7	TRBD1	CSVGDRGTYEQYF	TGCAGCGTTGGGGACAGGGGTACCTACGAGCAGTACTTC